This TCR beta chain was identified in a study of beta chain features in type 1 diabetes. This CDR3 contains 16 residues. With 1 base removed from V and 6 bases from J, the gap between germline ends came to 16 bases. CDR1 is LGHNA and CDR2 is YSLEER in the germline V gene. Broader study findings: In cDNA sequencing, cells with high TCR expression could be over-represented.

As for this clone: Its antigen remains unknown.

Every isolated RNA sample was fully reverse transcribed, so sequencing captured expressed TCRB transcripts. Using immunoSEQ multiplex PCR, the repertoire was profiled, and TCRdb retains in-frame clones only, with some absent. The table records about 160,000 clones, 7.5% to 9.5% of them present only once. The chain employs TRBV4-3 and TRBJ2-1; D is undetermined. The TCR sequence derives from a woman between 18 and 30 years old in good health. Sequenced material: central memory CD4+ T cells from blood. The chain's CDR3 is CASSQVPSGGRNEQFF. The CDR3 DNA follows: TGCGCCAGCAGCCAAGTGCCTAGTGGTGGTCGCAATGAGCAGTTCTTC.